Listed below are T cell receptor beta chains from one sample, sequenced in a study of control samples from healthy donors and cancer patients. Sequencing was performed with immunoSEQ multiplex PCR; in TCRdb, only in-frame clones are kept and a portion is missing. The data contain approximately 160,000 clones, 92% of them singletons. The sample consisted of blood. The receptors shown here come from a woman in her 30s in good health. CDR3s leave out the opening cysteine and the closing phenylalanine or tryptophan.

ASRGGQGLRNEQF	TRBJ2-1	TRBV19
ASSPRTTSTDTQY	TRBJ2-3	TRBV7-3
ASSPTGVYGYT	TRBJ1-2	TRBV14
ASSQADTQY	TRBJ2-3	TRBV11-3
ASSLFGVAYNEQF	TRBJ2-1	TRBV7-2
ASSVSPGQGSQPQH	TRBJ1-5	TRBV9
ASSVSAGVFRTDTQY	TRBJ2-3	TRBV9
ARQGTNTGELF	TRBJ2-2	TRBV30
ASSLPPTYGYT	TRBJ1-2	TRBV28
ASSREEGRRYGYT	TRBJ1-2	TRBV19
ASSSGLIEQY	TRBJ2-7	TRBV11-1
ASSQRQGGEKLF	TRBJ1-4	TRBV11-2
ASSTAGVSQETQY	TRBJ2-5	TRBV6-2/TRBV6-3
ASSLFQGDEQF	TRBJ2-1	TRBV28
ASRLTDQETQY	TRBJ2-5	TRBV5-1
ASSSPGTGGSKTQY	TRBJ2-5	TRBV5-4
ASKAGTSGTGELF	TRBJ2-2	TRBV2
ASSPRGRADYEQY	TRBJ2-7	TRBV5-1
ASSTGLGEQY	TRBJ2-7	TRBV12-3/TRBV12-4
ASSFLGGKETEAF	TRBJ1-1	TRBV11-3
ASSLSGSRNEQY	TRBJ2-7	TRBV3-1/TRBV3-2
ASSQVINYGYT	TRBJ1-2	TRBV4-1
ASREAGGREQY	TRBJ2-7	TRBV28
ASSPPFTGELF	TRBJ2-2	TRBV18
ASSQVSDVGSYEQY	TRBJ2-7	TRBV3-1/TRBV3-2
ASRGDQETQY	TRBJ2-5	TRBV6-5
ASSQDSGDEQF	TRBJ2-1	TRBV4-3
ASSQGNNQPQH	TRBJ1-5	TRBV27
ASSQATGTGNEKLF	TRBJ1-4	TRBV3-1/TRBV3-2
ASSPRSFPNYGYT	TRBJ1-2	TRBV27
ASSQAYRGPNYGYT	TRBJ1-2	TRBV3-1/TRBV3-2
ASSPGFQSHTDTQY	TRBJ2-3	TRBV7-8
ASSLLAGGTYEQY	TRBJ2-7	TRBV27
ASSLGQSHTGELF	TRBJ2-2	TRBV28
AIQRTGGEQY	TRBJ2-7	TRBV10-3
ATSRDYNEQF	TRBJ2-1	TRBV15
ASTYNEQF	TRBJ2-1	TRBV27
ASSEAQGVPYEQY	TRBJ2-7	TRBV6-1
ASSHIGRGGTDTQY	TRBJ2-3	TRBV4-2
ARSENPTSSGELF	TRBJ2-2	TRBV6-1